Below, one T cell receptor (beta chain) is given with its context. This record comes from a study of blood T cell repertoires in COVID-19. Across the whole study: Some COVID-19 samples were acute and others convalescent; all came from the United States, Italy and Spain. Sources were T cells, B-cell-depleted T cells, or PBMCs; the material itself was cDNA or gDNA.

CDR3 length equals 15 residues. Germline V lookup: CDR1 SGHRS, CDR2 YFSETQ. V lost 2 bases and J 8 bases, leaving 16 bases between the germline ends. In the original workflow: By means of reference gene primer amplification, nucleated cell counts were estimated. Some clones are missing from TCRdb's copy, which holds only in-frame ones; the method was immunoSEQ multiplex PCR. D and trimming come from the DNA, and the V and J calls and clone size come from that table. The table has around 200,000 clones, 80% to 85% seen once; the top ten hold about 6%. The J gene is TRBJ1-4, the V gene TRBV5-1; D uncertain. The receptor comes from a woman in her thirties or forties with acute or convalescent COVID-19. The specimen was peripheral blood. The CDR3 loop reads CASSFGTGFGEKLFF. CDR3 DNA: TGCGCCAGCAGCTTTGGCACGGGGTTTGGAGAAAAACTGTTTTTT.